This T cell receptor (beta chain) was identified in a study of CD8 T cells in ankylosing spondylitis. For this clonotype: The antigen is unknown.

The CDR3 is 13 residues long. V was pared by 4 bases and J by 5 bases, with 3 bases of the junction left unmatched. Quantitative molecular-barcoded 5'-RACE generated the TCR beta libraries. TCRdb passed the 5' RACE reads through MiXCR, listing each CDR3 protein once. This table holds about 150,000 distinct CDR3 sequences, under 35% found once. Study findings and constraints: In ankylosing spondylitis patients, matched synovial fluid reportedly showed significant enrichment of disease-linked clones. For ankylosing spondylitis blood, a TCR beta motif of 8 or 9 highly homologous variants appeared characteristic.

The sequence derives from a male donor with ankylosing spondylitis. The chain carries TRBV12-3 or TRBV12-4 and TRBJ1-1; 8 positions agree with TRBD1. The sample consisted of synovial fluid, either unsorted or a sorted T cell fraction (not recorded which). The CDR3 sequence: CASSSGGWTEAFF. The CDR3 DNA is TGTGCCAGCAGTTCAGGGGGCTGGACTGAAGCTTTCTTT.